This TCR beta chain was observed in a study of CD8 T cells in Susac syndrome. Random hexamers were used to reverse transcribe the RNA input (about 0.5 to 1 ug). It was immunoSEQ multiplex PCR that amplified TCR beta CDR3 across 54 Vbeta and 13 Jbeta. TCRdb passed the immunoSEQ multiplex PCR reads through MiXCR, listing each CDR3 protein once. This table holds about 300,000 distinct CDR3 sequences, 89% found once. The CDR3 spans 14 residues. CDR1 and CDR2 (germline): LNHDA, SQIVND (reference sequence). V was pared by 8 bases and J by 3 bases, with 4 bases of the junction left unmatched. The sequenced target, TCR beta, came from blood CD8+ and CD4+ T cells. The multiple sclerosis controls, all treatment-naive patients, had relapsing-remitting disease that was stable or active. Negative isolation yielded the CD8+ and CD4+ T cells, while FACS enriched the TEMRA cells.

Sequencing was done on a sample of CD8+ T cells from PBMCs. This receptor was taken from a human donor with multiple sclerosis. V gene TRBV19 combines with J gene TRBJ2-1; 10 nucleotides line up with TRBD1. CDR3 in amino acids: CASAGTGDYNEQFF. The DNA for the CDR3 is TGTGCCAGTGCCGGGACAGGGGACTACAATGAGCAGTTCTTC.